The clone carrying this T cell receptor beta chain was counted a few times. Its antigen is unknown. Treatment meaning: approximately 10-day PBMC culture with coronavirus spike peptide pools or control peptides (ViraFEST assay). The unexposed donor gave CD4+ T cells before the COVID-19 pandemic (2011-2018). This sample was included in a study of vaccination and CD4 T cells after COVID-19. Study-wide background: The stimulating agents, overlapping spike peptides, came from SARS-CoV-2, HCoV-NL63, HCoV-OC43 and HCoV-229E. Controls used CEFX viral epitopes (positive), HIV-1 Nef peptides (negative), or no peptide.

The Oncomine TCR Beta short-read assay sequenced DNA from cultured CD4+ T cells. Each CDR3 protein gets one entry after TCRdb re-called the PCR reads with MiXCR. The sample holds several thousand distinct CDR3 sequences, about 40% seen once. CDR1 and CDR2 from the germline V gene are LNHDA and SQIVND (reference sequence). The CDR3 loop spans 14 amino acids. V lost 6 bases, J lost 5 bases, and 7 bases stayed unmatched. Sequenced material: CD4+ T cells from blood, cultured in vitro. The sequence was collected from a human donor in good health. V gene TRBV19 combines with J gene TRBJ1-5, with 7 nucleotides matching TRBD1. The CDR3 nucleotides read TGTGCCAGTAGCAACTGGCAGGGGGATCAGCCCCAGCATTTT. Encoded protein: CASSNWQGDQPQHF. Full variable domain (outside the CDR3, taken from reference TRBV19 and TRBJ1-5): DGGITQSPKYLFRKEGQNVTLSCEQNLNHDAMYWYRQDPGQGLRLIYYSQIVNDFQKGDIAEGYSVSREKKESFPLTVTSAQKNPTAFYLCASSNWQGDQPQHFGDGTRLSIL.